One sample yielded the 25 T cell receptor beta chains listed below, sequenced in a study of blood T cell repertoires in COVID-19. Sequencing used immunoSEQ multiplex PCR; TCRdb keeps in-frame clones, though not all of them. The sample lists 85,000 to 120,000 clones, about 85% occurring once. Specimen: peripheral blood. The receptor source for this set is a man aged 45-65 years with active COVID-19.

This clone was seen only once. The rearrangement joins TRBV9 to TRBJ2-2; a weak D match, TRBD2 (6 bases). Germline V gene sequence: CDR1 SGDLS, CDR2 YYNGEE. Trimming removed 4 bases at V and 0 bases at J, with 10 bases between. The CDR3 loop spans 15 amino acids. The CDR3 sequence: CASSTGTPNTGELFF. In DNA form, the CDR3 reads TGTGCCAGCAGCACCGGGACTCCGAACACCGGGGAGCTGTTTTTT.

The table lists this clone with a count of one. The chain couples TRBV13 to TRBJ1-2, with D tentatively TRBD1 (6 bases). The CDR3 spans 15 residues. Trimming stripped 4 bases from V and 4 bases from J, with 16 bases between. Germline V CDR1 and CDR2: PRHDT, FYEKMQ (reference sequence). The DNA of the CDR3 is TGTGCCAGCAGCTCCTGGACAGACGTTAGCTATGGCTACACCTTC. It codes for CASSSWTDVSYGYTF.

V gene TRBV5-1 combines with J gene TRBJ2-7; 11 nucleotides match TRBD1. The CDR3 runs to 17 residues. The V gene's germline CDR1 is SGHRS and CDR2 YFSETQ. J was trimmed by 3 bases and V by 0 bases; bases with no gene match: 8. CDR3 residues: CASSLAVGTGGSYEQYF. CDR3 bases: TGCGCCAGCAGCTTGGCCGTCGGGACAGGGGGAAGCTACGAGCAGTACTTC. The full variable domain, rest sourced from reference TRBV5-1 and TRBJ2-7, is KAGVTQTPRYLIKTRGQQVTLSCSPISGHRSVSWYQQTPGQGLQFLFEYFSETQRNKGNFPGRFSGRQFSNSRSEMNVSTLELGDSALYLCASSLAVGTGGSYEQYFGPGTRLTVT.

This chain joins TRBV7-8 and TRBJ2-7, with D unclear. V lost 1 base, J lost 2 bases, and 18 bases lay in between. There are 17 residues in the CDR3. The germline V gene encodes CDR1 SGHVS and CDR2 FQNEAQ. In DNA form, the CDR3 reads TGTGCCAGCAGCTTAGGATCTTTCCGAGGCACCACCTACGAGCAGTACTTC. It translates to CASSLGSFRGTTYEQYF. Variable domain in full (rest from reference TRBV7-8 and TRBJ2-7): GAGVSQSPRYKVAKRGQDVALRCDPISGHVSLFWYQQALGQGPEFLTYFQNEAQLDKSGLPSDRFFAERPEGSVSTLKIQRTQQEDSAVYLCASSLGSFRGTTYEQYFGPGTRLTVT.

The chain combines TRBV2 with TRBJ1-2; 8 bases agree with TRBD1. CDR3 length equals 14 residues. From germline, CDR1 is SNHLY and CDR2 FYNNEI. With 5 bases clipped from V and 2 bases from J, the junction kept 4 bases outside the gene matches. The CDR3 sequence: CASSTGGGNYGYTF. In nucleotides, the CDR3 is TGTGCCAGCAGTACAGGGGGAGGAAACTATGGCTACACCTTC. Full variable domain (remainder filled in from reference TRBV2 and TRBJ1-2): EPEVTQTPSHQVTQMGQEVILRCVPISNHLYFYWYRQILGQKVEFLVSFYNNEISEKSEIFDDQFSVERPDGSNFTLKIRSTKLEDSAMYFCASSTGGGNYGYTFGSGTRLTVV.

V usage is TRBV4-1 and J usage is TRBJ1-3; 8 bases are a match to TRBD1. Trimming at V came to 1 base and at J to 2 bases, leaving 7 bases not matched to a gene. This CDR3 region has 17 residues. CDR1 is MGHRA, CDR2 YSYEKL, per germline. As DNA, the CDR3 is TGCGCCAGCAGCCAAGGGTCGGACAGGGACCCTGGAAACACCATATATTTT. It specifies CASSQGSDRDPGNTIYF.

Regarding this clone: Other nucleotide sequences in the sample specify the same CDR3. V gene TRBV7-9 combines with J gene TRBJ2-3, with D possibly being TRBD1 (5 bases). This CDR3 region has 14 residues. With 10 bases removed from V and 0 bases from J, the gap between germline ends came to 14 bases. Germline V gene sequence: CDR1 SEHNR, CDR2 FQNEAQ (reference sequence). The CDR3 sequence: CATSGQGSTDTQYF. The CDR3 coding sequence is TGTGCCACTTCAGGGCAGGGAAGCACAGATACGCAGTATTTT.

The sample holds one count of this clone. The gene calls are TRBV11-1 and TRBJ2-7; 11 bases agree with TRBD2. This CDR3 contains 15 residues. Germline CDR1 and CDR2: SGHAT and FQDESV (reference sequence). V lost 6 bases, J lost 4 bases, and 8 bases stayed unmatched. In DNA form, the CDR3 reads TGTGCCAGCAGTCCTAGACTAGCGGGGACTTACGAGCAGTACTTC. This encodes CASSPRLAGTYEQYF.

This chain links TRBV15 with TRBJ2-3; tentatively, D is TRBD2 (7 bases). Germline values: CDR1 LNHNV, CDR2 YYDKDF (reference sequence). The CDR3 is made up of 15 amino acids. Trimming stripped 4 bases from V and 6 bases from J, with 17 bases between. The CDR3 sequence: CATSNSWGGRDTQYF. The DNA for the CDR3 is TGTGCCACCAGCAACTCATGGGGGGGCAGGGATACGCAGTATTTT.

The chain couples TRBV7-9 to TRBJ1-1; D unclear. Trimming stripped 4 bases from V and 0 bases from J, with 9 bases between. The CDR3 runs to 14 residues. Germline CDR1 and CDR2: SEHNR and FQNEAQ (reference sequence). CDR3 nucleotide sequence: TGTGCCAGCAGCTCAAATCAGGTGAACACTGAAGCTTTCTTT. Its protein product is CASSSNQVNTEAFF.

This chain joins TRBV5-6 and TRBJ2-7; the match to TRBD1 covers 10 bases. The ends lost 4 bases at V and 2 bases at J; junction bases unmatched: 9. The CDR3 consists of 16 residues. Germline loops: CDR1 SGHDT, CDR2 YYEEEE. The CDR3 protein is CASSTDRGRFTYEQYF. The CDR3 DNA reads TGTGCCAGCAGCACCGACAGGGGGCGGTTCACCTACGAGCAGTACTTC.

The CDR3, as DNA: TGTGCCAGCAGTGAAGAGGTGACACGTTATAGCAATCAGCCCCAGCATTTT. Translated, it gives CASSEEVTRYSNQPQHF. The genes are TRBV6-1 and TRBJ1-5; the D is unclear. The CDR3 totals 17 residues. Deletions cut 1 base from V and 0 bases from J, with 13 bases between. CDR1 MNHNS and CDR2 SASEGT come from the germline V gene.

This chain connects TRBV4-3 to TRBJ1-5, with D possibly being TRBD1 (5 bases). V was cut by 0 bases and J by 1 base, with 13 bases left in between. Germline V gives CDR1 LGHNA, CDR2 YSLEER. The CDR3 length is 17 residues. The CDR3 coding sequence is TGCGCCAGCAGCCAAGATCCGCAGGGATGGAGCAATCAGCCCCAGCATTTT. Translating it yields CASSQDPQGWSNQPQHF.

The genes are TRBV7-8 and TRBJ1-5; no reliable D call. Germline lookup yields CDR1 SGHVS and CDR2 FQNEAQ. The CDR3 is made up of 16 amino acids. The V and J ends lost 1 base and 0 bases respectively, with 10 bases between them. The CDR3 nucleotides read TGTGCCAGCAGCTTAGGGCCCGTTATTAGCAATCAGCCCCAGCATTTT. Its protein is CASSLGPVISNQPQHF.

This sequence joins TRBV6-6 and TRBJ2-2; D perhaps matches TRBD1 (6 bases). V lost 10 bases and J lost 2, with 11 bases in between. Germline CDR1 is MNHNY and CDR2 is SVGAGI (reference sequence). The CDR3 sequence is 13 residues long. The CDR3 DNA reads TGTGCCACCCAGGGGCGAAACACCGGGGAGCTGTTTTTT. This translates into CATQGRNTGELFF.

The chain uses TRBV18 and TRBJ2-3; D is possibly TRBD1 (5 bases). In germline, CDR1 is KGHSH, CDR2 LQKENI. The V end lost 3 bases, the J end lost 9 bases, and 13 bases lay between the germline ends. The CDR3 has 13 amino acids. DNA of the CDR3: TGTGCCAGCTCACCCACAGACAGTCAGACGCAGTATTTT. Its protein is CASSPTDSQTQYF.

The chain carries TRBV18 and TRBJ2-5, with D hard to call. Trimming cost V 4 bases and J 4 bases, with 7 bases left between them. This CDR3 contains 12 residues. Germline V lookup: CDR1 KGHSH, CDR2 LQKENI. The CDR3 sequence: CASSQPGETQYF. The CDR3 region has the DNA TGTGCCAGCTCACAGCCGGGAGAGACCCAGTACTTC.

This rearrangement joins TRBV6-5 to TRBJ1-5, with D hard to call. V gave up 8 bases and J gave up 7 bases, with 15 bases separating them. The CDR3 loop spans 13 amino acids. Germline values: CDR1 MNHEY, CDR2 SVGAGI. Here the CDR3 reads CASAEREVQPQHF. The CDR3 DNA is TGTGCCAGCGCTGAGAGGGAGGTACAGCCCCAGCATTTT.

J is TRBJ1-5 and V is TRBV12-3 or TRBV12-4; 7 positions match TRBD1. With V trimmed by 9 bases and J by 8 bases, 10 bases remained unmatched. The CDR3 is made up of 13 amino acids. CDR3 in amino acids: CARTYRGMEPQHF. For the CDR3, the DNA is TGTGCCAGAACCTACAGGGGAATGGAGCCCCAGCATTTT.

This chain joins TRBV6-6 and TRBJ1-2; 7 bases agree with TRBD1. CDR3 length: 15 amino acids. Germline-derived CDR1 and CDR2 are MNHNY and SVGAGI (reference sequence). The junction had 8 bases not matched to a gene; V was cut back by 6 bases and J by 1 base. CDR3 nucleotides: TGTGCCAGCAGGGCCCAGGGGGGAGGTAACTATGGCTACACCTTC. It codes for CASRAQGGGNYGYTF.

This clone was detected a few times. This chain uses TRBV11-2 with TRBJ1-6; D remains ambiguous. V was trimmed by 9 bases and J by 7 bases, leaving 7 bases between them. This CDR3 region has 11 residues. Germline values: CDR1 SGHAT, CDR2 FQNNGV. In DNA form, the CDR3 reads TGTGCCAGTGCGGGGAATTCACCCCTCCACTTT. Translating it yields CASAGNSPLHF. The whole variable domain, filled in from reference TRBV11-2 and TRBJ1-6, reads EAGVAQSPRYKIIEKRQSVAFWCNPISGHATLYWYQQILGQGPKLLIQFQNNGVVDDSQLPKDRFSAERLKGVDSTLKIQPAKLEDSAVYLCASAGNSPLHFGNGTRLTVT.

This sequence joins TRBV2 and TRBJ1-2; TRBD1 is a possible D gene (5 bases). Trimming took off 10 bases at V and 8 bases at J, with 20 bases between the two ends. CDR1 is SNHLY and CDR2 is FYNNEI in the germline V gene. The CDR3 has 13 residues. The CDR3 region has the DNA TGTGCCAACTATCCGACAGACCGGGGGGGCTACACCTTC. It encodes CANYPTDRGGYTF.

As DNA, the CDR3 is TGTGCCAGCAGCTGTACTAGCGGACCCCAAGAGACCCAGTACTTC. It translates to CASSCTSGPQETQYF. This sequence joins TRBV3-1 (or the pseudogene TRBV3-2) and TRBJ2-5; 8 nucleotides align to TRBD2. V shed 5 bases and J 1 base; nucleotides not matched to a gene: 6. Germline V lookup: CDR1 LGHDT, CDR2 YNNKEL (reference sequence). CDR3 size: 15 residues.

The V call is TRBV27, the J call TRBJ2-5; no reliable D call. Germline V CDR1 and CDR2: MNHEY, SMNVEV (reference sequence). The CDR3 spans 13 residues. V gave up 5 bases and J gave up 4 bases, with 11 bases separating them. CDR3 nucleotides: TGTGCCAGCAGTCCTCGAAGAGGAGAGACCCAGTACTTC. As protein: CASSPRRGETQYF.

Notes on this clone: Other DNA sequences of this sample code for an identical CDR3. This chain uses TRBV9 with TRBJ2-5; 7 nucleotides match TRBD1. V gave up 2 bases and J gave up 1 base; unmatched junction bases: 2. Germline CDR1 reads SGDLS; CDR2 reads YYNGEE. This CDR3 is 14 amino acids long. The chain's CDR3 is CASSVGTVQETQYF. DNA for the CDR3: TGTGCCAGCAGCGTCGGGACAGTCCAAGAGACCCAGTACTTC.